Included here is one T cell receptor (beta chain) sequence, with context. Data came from immunoSEQ multiplex PCR; TCRdb stores just in-frame clones and leaves some out. Here the sample spans some 2.4 million clones, more than 85% being singletons. This entry belongs to a study of shared clonotypes between healthy human individuals. Trimming stripped 8 bases from V and 1 base from J, with 8 bases between. This CDR3 spans 12 amino acids. Germline CDR1 MNHEY, CDR2 SMNVEV (reference sequence). The sequenced sample was naive CD4+ T cells from PBMCs. Subset described: CD45RA+ positively selected. The gene calls are TRBV27 and TRBJ2-5; no clear D. This receptor was obtained from a man aged 18 to 30 in good health. Some clones in this sample may be carry-over from other donors' samples. CDR3 bases: TGTGCCAGCGGCACCACCCAAGAGACCCAGTACTTC. It codes for CASGTTQETQYF.